This TCR beta chain is drawn from a study of T and B cells in COVID-19 patients. Across the whole study: In the active-infection cohort, about 90% of the 20 patients had comorbidities linked to unfavorable COVID-19 outcome.

Germline CDR1 and CDR2: SGHAT and FQDESV (reference sequence). This CDR3 region has 15 residues. V dropped 3 bases and J dropped 5; count of bases not matched to a gene: 6. From blood, roughly 240-550 ng of genomic DNA served as TRB template. The study's findings and limits: Symptomatic-phase blood samples from mildly ill patients and early samples from severe cases were scarce.

BIOMED2 TRB-A/B primer pools were used in multiplex TRB PCR. TCRdb re-called the multiplex PCR reads with MiXCR, one entry per CDR3 protein. The sample has under 6,500 distinct CDR3 sequences, about 25% seen once. On this clonotype itself: What it binds is unknown.

The TCR originated in a human donor with active COVID-19. The chain links TRBV11-1 to TRBJ2-4; 8 bases fit TRBD2. The sequenced sample was blood. CDR3 residues: CASSLGSGVQNIQYF. The CDR3, as DNA: TGTGCCAGCAGCTTGGGTAGCGGGGTCCAAAACATTCAGTACTTC.